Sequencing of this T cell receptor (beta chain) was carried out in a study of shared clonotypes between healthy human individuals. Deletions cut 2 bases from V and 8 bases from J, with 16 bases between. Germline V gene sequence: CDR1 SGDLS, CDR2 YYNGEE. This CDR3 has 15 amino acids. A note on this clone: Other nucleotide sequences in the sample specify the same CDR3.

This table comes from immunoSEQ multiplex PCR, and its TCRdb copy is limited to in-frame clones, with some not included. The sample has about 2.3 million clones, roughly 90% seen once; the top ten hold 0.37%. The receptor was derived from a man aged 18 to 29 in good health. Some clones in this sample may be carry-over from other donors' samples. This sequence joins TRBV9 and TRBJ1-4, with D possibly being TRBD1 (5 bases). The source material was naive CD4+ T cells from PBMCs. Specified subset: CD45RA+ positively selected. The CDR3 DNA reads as TGTGCCAGCAGCGTGGGGACTGGGGCTGGGGAAAAACTGTTTTTT. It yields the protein CASSVGTGAGEKLFF.